Described below is a single TCR beta chain sequence and its context. This receptor's antigen is unknown. Within one base of it there is no much larger clone, and no base qualities were kept. TCRbeta CDR3 regions were amplified from genomic DNA using the immunoSEQ Assay, a bias-controlled multiplex PCR. Processing in the source paper ran as follows. The number of nucleated cells in each sample was estimated from the amplification of reference gene primers within the assay. Sequence reads were collapsed and filtered to measure the absolute abundance of every unique TCRbeta CDR3 rearrangement. For each sample, productive Simpson clonality was calculated by taking the square root of Simpson's diversity index across productive rearrangements. Sourced from immuneACCESS, this table was stored by TCRdb with only in-frame sequences that have V and J called. A share of the clones is absent; for the studies checked, an unresolved V gene accounts for under half, and the remainder has no known explanation. The V and J calls and clone size were taken over from that table, and D and trimming were inferred from the DNA. For this sample the table gives 200,000 to 250,000 clones, of which around 83% were detected only once. In total, the top ten clones hold approximately 5.2% of the sample.

This sample is drawn from a study of blood T cell repertoires in COVID-19 (dated by TCRdb to 2020 to 2021). At the level of the whole study: Samples covering the acute and convalescent phases of COVID-19 were provided by collaborators in the United States, Italy and Spain. The prospective study material was composed of cDNA or gDNA derived from T cells, B-cell-depleted T cells, or PBMCs. Deeply sampled blood TCRbeta repertoires from subjects exposed to, actively infected with, or recovered from COVID-19 were included in the dataset. The repertoires were released in a freely available public database meant as a resource for research on the immune response to SARS-CoV-2. Samples came from the ongoing ImmuneRACE study (first 160 participants) plus 1,254 subjects from 6 global collaborators. The sample metadata nearly always contained a de-identified subject ID, COVID-19 status, age in years and sex. Where available, HLA class I and class II types were obtained from metadata supplied by the sample provider rather than from assay-based typing. The study at large found these results: The quantity of clinical and demographic metadata differed by source and by participant and was supplied without curation.

Taken from the germline V gene (reference sequence), the CDR1 and CDR2 loops are LNHNV and YYDKDF. Measured from the cysteine to the phenylalanine, the CDR3 is 17 residues long. Just CDR3 DNA is preserved here, 51 bases in frame from base 1. The germline V and J ends show losses of 3 bases and 4 bases respectively, and no gene match explains 10 bases of the junction. At one collaborating source in Seattle, patients were enrolled during active infection and were followed longitudinally through the course of disease. Each collaborating institution followed its own protocols to collect whole blood in K2EDTA tubes. Collaborator samples were shipped for TCRbeta analysis as frozen whole blood, isolated PBMCs, or DNA extracted from either sample type.

This clonotype originated in a woman in her sixties or seventies with COVID-19, enrolled during active disease. Sequences were obtained from peripheral blood. The rearrangement combines TRBV15 with TRBJ2-5; TRBD1 aligns with 11 central bases. CDR3 region: CATSSLDRGLWRETQYF. The DNA is as follows: TGTGCCACCAGCAGCCTGGACAGGGGGCTTTGGAGAGAGACCCAGTACTTC. The full variable domain, completed from the reference TRBV15 and TRBJ2-5 proteins outside the CDR3, reads DAMVIQNPRYQVTQFGKPVTLSCSQTLNHNVMYWYQQKSSQAPKLLFHYYDKDFNNEADTPDNFQSRRPNTSFCFLDIRSPGLGDTAMYLCATSSLDRGLWRETQYFGPGTRLLVL.